This is a list of T cell receptor beta chains from one sample in a study of cytomegalovirus exposure and HLA in healthy donors. The repertoire was sequenced with immunoSEQ multiplex PCR; TCRdb's copy has only in-frame clones and lacks some. The sample records under 150,000 clones, over 70% being singletons. Sequencing input: PBMCs. These receptors were taken from a man under 40 in good health and CMV-seronegative. Both conserved end residues are part of each CDR3. Fields, in order: V gene, CDR3 protein.

TRBV7-9 CASSAGQAVSPLHF
TRBV10-2 CASSLLDRTEAFF
TRBV7-8 CASSLANRGGCQPQHF
TRBV29-1 CSVEDPLITDTQYF
TRBV14 CASSQALALTYEQYF
TRBV6-5 CASSYGRYGYTF
TRBV29-1 CSVGQGRERRETQYF
TRBV5-4 CASSLAGGAGAQETQYF
TRBV19 CASSMTPQAQTRRHYGYTF
TRBV27 CASSPLSGELFF
TRBV7-8 CASSSDDRGWEKLFF
TRBV25-1 CASRGQGDNQPQHF
TRBV25-1 CASSEYKGGETQYF
TRBV19 CASTRLGTLSNSPLHF
TRBV5-1 CASSPGQGDTGELFF
TRBV4-2 CASSQEGGRLGEQYF
TRBV7-9 CASSLASGGAKTQYF
TRBV9 CASGAGGQNTEAFF
TRBV28 CASSELTGPYEQYF
TRBV11-2 CASSLRGGGPTDTQYF
TRBV7-9 CASSLRGAGAGETQYF
TRBV7-9 CASSPDFLFLF
TRBV5-1 CASSSIGTNTGELFF